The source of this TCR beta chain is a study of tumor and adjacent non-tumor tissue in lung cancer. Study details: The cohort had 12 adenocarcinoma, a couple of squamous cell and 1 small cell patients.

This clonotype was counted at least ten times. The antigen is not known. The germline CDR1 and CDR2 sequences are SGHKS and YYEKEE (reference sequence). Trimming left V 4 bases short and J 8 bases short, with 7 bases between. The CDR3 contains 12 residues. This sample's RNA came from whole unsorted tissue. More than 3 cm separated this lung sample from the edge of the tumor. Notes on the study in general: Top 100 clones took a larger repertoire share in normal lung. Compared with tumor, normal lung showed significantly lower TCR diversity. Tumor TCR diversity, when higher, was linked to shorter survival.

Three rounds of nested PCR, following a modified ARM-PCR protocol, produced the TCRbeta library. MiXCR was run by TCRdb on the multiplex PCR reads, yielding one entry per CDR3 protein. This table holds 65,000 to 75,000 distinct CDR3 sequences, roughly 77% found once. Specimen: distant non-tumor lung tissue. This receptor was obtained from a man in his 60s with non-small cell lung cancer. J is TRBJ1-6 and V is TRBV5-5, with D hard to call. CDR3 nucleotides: TGTGCCAGCAGCCACGGGGATTCACCCCTCCACTTT. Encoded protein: CASSHGDSPLHF.